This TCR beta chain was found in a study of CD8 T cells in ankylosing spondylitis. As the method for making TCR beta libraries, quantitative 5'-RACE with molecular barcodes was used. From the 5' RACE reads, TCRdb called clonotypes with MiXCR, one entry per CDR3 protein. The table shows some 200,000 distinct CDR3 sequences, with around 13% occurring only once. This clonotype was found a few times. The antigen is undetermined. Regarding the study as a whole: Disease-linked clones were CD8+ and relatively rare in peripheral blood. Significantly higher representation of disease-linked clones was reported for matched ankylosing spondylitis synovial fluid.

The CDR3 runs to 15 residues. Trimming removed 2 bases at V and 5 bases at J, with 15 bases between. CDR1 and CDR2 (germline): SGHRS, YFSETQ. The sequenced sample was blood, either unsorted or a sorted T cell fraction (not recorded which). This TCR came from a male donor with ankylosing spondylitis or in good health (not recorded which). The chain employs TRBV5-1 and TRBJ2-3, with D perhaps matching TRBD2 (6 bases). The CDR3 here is CASSFSSGVVDTQYF. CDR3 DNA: TGCGCCAGCAGCTTCAGCTCGGGAGTAGTAGATACGCAGTATTTT.